The 19 T cell receptor beta chains given below trace back to one sample, sequenced in a study of T cell changes during pregnancy in multiple sclerosis. Measured with immunoSEQ multiplex PCR; TCRdb has only the in-frame clones, and not every one. The repertoire holds 40,000 to 55,000 clones, with about nine tenths as singletons. The sequenced sample was CD4+ T cells from peripheral blood mononuclear cells, obtained after pregnancy. The receptor source for this set is a female donor in good health, enrolled as a control in a pregnancy study.

Only one count was recorded for this clone. The chain recombines TRBV4-2 with TRBJ2-1, with 8 bases that match TRBD2. CDR1 is LGHNA and CDR2 is YNFKEQ in the germline V gene. The CDR3 length is 16 residues. The V and J ends lost 0 bases and 8 bases, in that order; junction bases with no gene match: 9. CDR3: CASSQDEGRGVDEQFF. In DNA, the CDR3 is TGTGCCAGCAGCCAAGACGAGGGGCGGGGGGTAGATGAGCAGTTCTTC.

The chain uses TRBV11-2 and TRBJ2-2; a weak D match, TRBD1 (6 bases). Germline V gene lookup returns CDR1 SGHAT and CDR2 FQNNGV. The CDR3 is 15 amino acids. The ends were cut back, 5 bases at V and 3 bases at J, with 13 bases in the middle. CDR3 in DNA: TGTGCCAGCAGCCCCATCAAGGGGGACACCGGGGAGCTGTTTTTT. Translating it yields CASSPIKGDTGELFF. Using reference TRBV11-2 and TRBJ2-2 for the parts outside the CDR3, the full variable domain is EAGVAQSPRYKIIEKRQSVAFWCNPISGHATLYWYQQILGQGPKLLIQFQNNGVVDDSQLPKDRFSAERLKGVDSTLKIQPAKLEDSAVYLCASSPIKGDTGELFFGEGSRLTVL.

The chain is built from TRBV18 and TRBJ2-7; a possible D gene is TRBD2 (5 bases). The V end lost 1 base, the J end lost 6 bases, and 13 bases lay between the germline ends. CDR1 is KGHSH and CDR2 is LQKENI in the germline V gene. CDR3 length: 14 amino acids. This CDR3 reads CASSPLGSEGEQYF. The CDR3 region has the DNA TGTGCCAGCTCACCACTAGGAAGCGAGGGCGAGCAGTACTTC. The whole variable domain, filled in from reference TRBV18 and TRBJ2-7, reads NAGVMQNPRHLVRRRGQEARLRCSPMKGHSHVYWYRQLPEEGLKFMVYLQKENIIDESGMPKERFSAEFPKEGPSILRIQQVVRGDSAAYFCASSPLGSEGEQYFGPGTRLTVT.

The chain is built from TRBV18 and TRBJ2-5; the match to TRBD1 covers 7 bases. CDR1 is KGHSH and CDR2 is LQKENI in the germline V gene. V shed 7 bases and J 1 base; nucleotides not matched to a gene: 9. This CDR3 region has 15 residues. In nucleotides, the CDR3 is TGTGCCAGCTTCTCAACAGGGGCGATCCAAGAGACCCAGTACTTC. The encoded protein is CASFSTGAIQETQYF.

The rearrangement joins TRBV27 to TRBJ2-1; TRBD1 matches at 10 bases. The germline CDR1 and CDR2 sequences are MNHEY and SMNVEV (reference sequence). The CDR3 has 18 amino acids. Trimming at V came to 1 base and at J to 6 bases, leaving 12 bases not matched to a gene. The CDR3 here is CASSLYPPWTGGGNEQFF. The CDR3 bases are TGTGCCAGCAGTTTATACCCCCCATGGACAGGGGGGGGCAATGAGCAGTTCTTC.

The chain uses TRBV7-3 and TRBJ1-1; 9 positions match TRBD1. Trimming took 0 bases from V and 6 from J; bases not matched to a gene: 11. The CDR3 is 17 residues long. Per the germline V gene, CDR1 is SGHTA and CDR2 is FQGTGA. CDR3 amino acids: CASSLTTWDRETPEAFF. Here the CDR3 DNA reads TGTGCCAGCAGCTTAACAACTTGGGACAGGGAAACGCCTGAAGCTTTCTTT. Complete variable domain (other parts from reference TRBV7-3 and TRBJ1-1): GAGVSQTPSNKVTEKGKYVELRCDPISGHTALYWYRQSLGQGPEFLIYFQGTGAADDSGLPNDRFFAVRPEGSVSTLKIQRTERGDSAVYLCASSLTTWDRETPEAFFGQGTRLTVV.

This clone appeared a few times. This chain links TRBV4-1 with TRBJ1-1; D might be TRBD1 (6 bases). Trimming pared 3 bases from V and 3 bases from J, leaving 14 bases between. The CDR3 runs 15 residues. Germline values: CDR1 MGHRA, CDR2 YSYEKL. CDR3 sequence: CASSQDGQIHTEAFF. The CDR3 coding sequence is TGCGCCAGCAGCCAGGACGGACAGATCCACACTGAAGCTTTCTTT.

The V call is TRBV5-4, the J call TRBJ1-1; no clear D. Germline values: CDR1 SGHNT, CDR2 YYREEE (reference sequence). The CDR3 length is 15 residues. V lost 2 bases and J lost 5, with 16 bases in between. CDR3 DNA: TGTGCCAGCAGCTTAGCCGGGAGTCAACCTACTGAAGCTTTCTTT. Amino acids: CASSLAGSQPTEAFF.

J is TRBJ2-5 and V is TRBV6-5; possible D gene TRBD2, 5 bases. From germline, CDR1 is MNHEY and CDR2 SVGAGI. V was clipped by 5 bases and J by 2 bases, with 6 bases between them. The CDR3 is 12 residues long. CDR3 in DNA: TGTGCCAGCAGTCAGCGGCAAGAGACCCAGTACTTC. Translating it yields CASSQRQETQYF.

The V call is TRBV5-8, the J call TRBJ2-5; 14 bases map to TRBD2. Germline CDR1 is SGHTS and CDR2 is YDEGEE. The length of the CDR3 is 19 residues. V was clipped by 2 bases and J by 1 base; unmatched bases: 10. This chain's CDR3 is CASSFARTSGGNFQETQYF. CDR3 nucleotides: TGTGCCAGCAGCTTCGCCCGGACTAGCGGGGGGAATTTCCAAGAGACCCAGTACTTC.

The chain is built from TRBV18 and TRBJ2-3; TRBD1 matches at 7 bases. With 0 bases clipped from V and 2 bases from J, the junction kept 5 bases outside the gene matches. The CDR3 is 16 residues long. The germline gives CDR1 KGHSH, CDR2 LQKENI. CDR3 protein: CASSPPGRGHTDTQYF. CDR3 nucleotides: TGTGCCAGCTCACCACCGGGAAGGGGGCACACAGATACGCAGTATTTT.

The chain links TRBV7-9 to TRBJ2-5; perhaps TRBD1 as D (6 bases). The tail of the sequence fits TRBJ2-7 better, so the J call may be wrong. Looked up from germline, CDR1 is SEHNR and CDR2 is FQNEAQ (reference sequence). The CDR3 loop spans 14 amino acids. CDR3 in amino acids: CASSLQGTSYEQYF. CDR3 in DNA: TGTGCCAGCAGCTTACAGGGGACCTCCTACGAGCAGTACTTC.

The chain combines TRBV7-9 with TRBJ1-6; no reliable D call. From germline, CDR1 is SEHNR and CDR2 FQNEAQ (reference sequence). CDR3 size: 13 residues. The V and J ends lost 1 base and 14 bases respectively, with 12 bases between them. For the CDR3, the DNA is TGTGCCAGCAGCTTAGAGGCGGGGATCACCCTCCACTTT. Translating it yields CASSLEAGITLHF.

The rearrangement uses TRBV6-1 and TRBJ2-7; D possibly corresponds to TRBD2 (5 bases). The germline V gene has CDR1 MNHNS and CDR2 SASEGT. Trimming shortened V by 1 base and J by 0 bases, and 13 bases separated the two germline ends. This CDR3 contains 16 residues. CDR3 residues: CASSEVVGVTSYEQYF. The CDR3 nucleotides read TGTGCCAGCAGTGAAGTGGTCGGGGTTACCTCCTACGAGCAGTACTTC.

This rearrangement joins TRBV2 to TRBJ1-2, with D unclear. The CDR3 extends over 12 amino acids. V was trimmed by 6 bases and J by 3 bases, leaving 8 bases between them. The germline CDR1 and CDR2 sequences are SNHLY and FYNNEI. CDR3: CASRHEDYGYTF. The CDR3, as DNA: TGTGCCAGCAGGCACGAGGACTATGGCTACACCTTC.

A few counts support this clone. The V and J genes are TRBV28 and TRBJ2-7, with D possibly being TRBD1 (6 bases). Trimming removed 6 bases at V and 6 bases at J, with 18 bases between. Germline lookup yields CDR1 MDHEN and CDR2 SYDVKM. The CDR3 is 14 residues long. CDR3 sequence (DNA): TGTGCCAGCAGCCTAGGGACAACGCCTCTCGAGCAGTACTTC. Its protein product is CASSLGTTPLEQYF.

This chain connects TRBV7-6 to TRBJ1-1; TRBD1 is a possible D gene (5 bases). Trimming removed 4 bases from V and 0 bases from J, with 12 bases in between. Germline V lookup: CDR1 SGHVS, CDR2 FNYEAQ. The CDR3 has 15 amino acids. This CDR3 is CASSSIRQMNTEAFF. CDR3 coding DNA: TGTGCCAGCAGCTCGATTCGACAGATGAACACTGAAGCTTTCTTT.

DNA for the CDR3: TGTGCCAGCAGCCCGCGGGACCGGAACACTGAAGCTTTCTTT. It translates to CASSPRDRNTEAFF. The chain recombines TRBV13 with TRBJ1-1; maybe TRBD1 (5 bases). Per the germline V gene, CDR1 is PRHDT and CDR2 is FYEKMQ (reference sequence). The CDR3 length is 14 residues. Trimming cost V 5 bases and J 1 base, with 11 bases left between them.

This rearrangement joins TRBV28 to TRBJ2-3, with D tentatively TRBD2 (6 bases). Trimming removed 6 bases from V and 2 bases from J, with 18 bases in between. The CDR3 is 16 amino acids. The germline gives CDR1 MDHEN, CDR2 SYDVKM. CDR3 loop: CASSLWDWGDTDTQYF. CDR3 coding DNA: TGTGCCAGCAGCCTATGGGATTGGGGGGACACAGATACGCAGTATTTT.